Below, 16 T cell receptor beta chains from the same sample are listed, as sequenced in a study of identical twins. TCRdb independently ran MiXCR on the 5' RACE reads; one entry per CDR3 protein. The sample includes about 810,000 distinct CDR3 sequences, roughly an eighth of them seen just once. These same data were also listed under a study on yellow fever vaccine responses in identical twins.

The sample comprised PBMCs. The receptor source for this set is a woman under 30 in good health.

This clonotype has just a few counts. DNA for the CDR3: TGCAGTGCTAGAGAGGGGTGGACTAGCGGGGACTACAATGAGCAGTTCTTC. Its protein product is CSAREGWTSGDYNEQFF. The chain couples TRBV20-1 to TRBJ2-1; TRBD2 aligns across 12 bases. The ends lost 0 bases at V and 3 bases at J; junction bases unmatched: 6. The CDR3 covers 17 residues. Germline CDR1 and CDR2: DFQATT and SNEGSKA (reference sequence).

The CDR3 DNA sequence: TGCAGTGCTAGAGATGGGACTAGCGGGTACAATGAGCAGTTCTTC. Translated: CSARDGTSGYNEQFF. The chain uses TRBV20-1 and TRBJ2-1; TRBD2 matches at 12 bases. V gave up 0 bases and J gave up 4 bases; unmatched junction bases: 1. The CDR3 length is 15 residues. CDR1 is DFQATT and CDR2 is SNEGSKA in the germline V gene (reference sequence).

This chain links TRBV27 with TRBJ2-2, with TRBD2 matching over 7 bases. Germline V gives CDR1 MNHEY, CDR2 SMNVEV (reference sequence). The CDR3 totals 16 residues. The V and J ends lost 10 bases and 2 bases, in that order; junction bases with no gene match: 13. The CDR3 here is CATNRVGGTNTGELFF. Written as DNA, the CDR3 is TGTGCCACCAACCGCGTGGGAGGGACCAACACCGGGGAGCTGTTTTTT.

This clonotype showed up just a few times. The rearrangement uses TRBV10-3 and TRBJ2-7; possibly TRBD2 for D (6 bases). Trimming cost V 10 bases and J 3 bases, with 10 bases left between them. The germline gives CDR1 ENHRY, CDR2 SYGVKD. The CDR3 spans 11 residues. CDR3 sequence: CATSTSYEQYV. The CDR3 DNA is TGTGCCACTTCGACTAGCTACGAGCAGTACGTC.

A few counts support this clonotype. The chain links TRBV20-1 to TRBJ2-7; possible D gene TRBD1, 6 bases. The V gene's germline CDR1 is DFQATT and CDR2 SNEGSKA (reference sequence). This CDR3 spans 13 amino acids. V lost 3 bases and J lost 3, with 12 bases in between. The CDR3, as DNA: TGCAGTGCTAGTCCAGGGGAGTACTACGAGCAGTACTTC. As protein: CSASPGEYYEQYF.

This clonotype was seen ten or more times. The genes are TRBV7-8 and TRBJ1-1, with 8 bases lining up with TRBD1. The germline V gene has CDR1 SGHVS and CDR2 FQNEAQ. There are 14 residues in the CDR3. Unmatched junction bases numbered 6, after V lost 2 bases and J lost 7 bases. Written as DNA, the CDR3 is TGTGCCAGCAGCTTAAACCAGGGGGCCTTTGAAGCTTTCTTT. Its translation: CASSLNQGAFEAFF.

This clonotype was seen a handful of times. The chain couples TRBV28 to TRBJ1-1; D remains ambiguous. Germline V gene sequence: CDR1 MDHEN, CDR2 SYDVKM. Trimming took off 5 bases at V and 8 bases at J, with 15 bases between the two ends. CDR3 length: 13 amino acids. The CDR3 sequence is CASSPTDRREAFF. CDR3 nucleotide sequence: TGTGCCAGCAGTCCTACGGACCGGCGGGAAGCTTTCTTT. Supplemented by reference TRBV28 and TRBJ1-1, the full variable domain reads DVKVTQSSRYLVKRTGEKVFLECVQDMDHENMFWYRQDPGLGLRLIYFSYDVKMKEKGDIPEGYSVSREKKERFSLILESASTNQTSMYLCASSPTDRREAFFGQGTRLTVV.

The chain is built from TRBV20-1 and TRBJ2-2; 7 nucleotides line up with TRBD2. The CDR3 is 12 residues long. V trimming: 3 bases; J trimming: 6 bases; junction bases outside the gene matches: 1. In germline, CDR1 is DFQATT, CDR2 SNEGSKA (reference sequence). CDR3 amino acids: CSASRGAGELFF. The DNA of the CDR3 is TGCAGTGCTAGCCGGGGGGCCGGGGAGCTGTTTTTT.

The J gene is TRBJ2-5, the V gene TRBV20-1; D gene unclear. CDR1 and CDR2 (germline): DFQATT, SNEGSKA (reference sequence). CDR3 length equals 14 residues. With 5 bases removed from V and 5 bases from J, the gap between germline ends came to 18 bases. The CDR3 region has the DNA TGCAGTGCTCTAGACGGACGATGGGTGGAGACCCAGTACTTC. Protein: CSALDGRWVETQYF.

This clonotype was detected a few times. The chain is built from TRBV19 and TRBJ1-4; D not resolved. The germline V and J ends were trimmed by 10 bases and 10 bases, with 25 bases remaining between them. Looked up from germline, CDR1 is LNHDA and CDR2 is SQIVND (reference sequence). The CDR3 has 15 residues. CDR3: CATSRPTAEMRKLFF. CDR3 DNA: TGTGCCACCTCCAGACCGACGGCGGAAATGAGAAAACTGTTTTTT.

This clonotype was counted only a few times. The chain recombines TRBV5-6 with TRBJ1-2; 10 bases are shared with TRBD1. This CDR3 is built from 16 residues. With V trimmed by 4 bases and J by 6 bases, 12 bases remained unmatched. Germline loops: CDR1 SGHDT, CDR2 YYEEEE. CDR3 residues: CASSDRDRGRSNGYTF. CDR3 coding DNA: TGTGCCAGCAGCGACCGGGACAGGGGCCGGTCGAATGGCTACACCTTC.

This clonotype has just a few counts. The chain couples TRBV27 to TRBJ2-1, with 7 bases fitting TRBD2. Germline CDR1 is MNHEY and CDR2 is SMNVEV (reference sequence). The CDR3 covers 15 residues. V lost 5 bases, J lost 6 bases, and 10 bases stayed unmatched. In DNA, the CDR3 is TGTGCCAGCAGTCCCATAGCGGGCGTCACCAATGAGCAGTTCTTC. It codes for CASSPIAGVTNEQFF.

This clonotype was seen more than once but under ten times. This sequence joins TRBV20-1 and TRBJ1-2; TRBD1 might be the D (6 bases). Germline V lookup: CDR1 DFQATT, CDR2 SNEGSKA (reference sequence). The ends were cut back, 0 bases at V and 4 bases at J, with 15 bases in the middle. The CDR3 extends over 15 amino acids. CDR3 loop: CSARDRLGQLYGYTF. CDR3 DNA: TGCAGTGCTAGAGATCGTTTAGGACAGCTCTATGGCTACACCTTC.

V and J are TRBV20-1 and TRBJ2-4; perhaps TRBD1 as D (6 bases). The CDR3 spans 13 residues. CDR1 DFQATT and CDR2 SNEGSKA come from the germline V gene (reference sequence). Trimming took 3 bases from V and 7 from J, leaving 13 bases between them. The CDR3, as DNA: TGCAGTGCTAGCCAGGGGATCGGCAACATTCAGTACTTC. Its protein product is CSASQGIGNIQYF.

V gene TRBV15 combines with J gene TRBJ2-2; 14 bases align to TRBD2. The V gene's germline CDR1 is LNHNV and CDR2 YYDKDF (reference sequence). V was clipped by 0 bases and J by 6 bases; unmatched bases: 0. This CDR3 comprises 16 residues. The CDR3 coding sequence is TGTGCCACCAGCAGAGAGGGACTAGCGGGAGCCGGGGAGCTGTTTTTT. This encodes CATSREGLAGAGELFF.

The V and J genes are TRBV29-1 and TRBJ2-1; D tentatively reads TRBD1 or TRBD2 (5 bases each). CDR3 length: 12 residues. The V gene lost 7 bases and the J gene lost 7 bases, with 14 bases spanning the gap. Germline values: CDR1 SQVTM, CDR2 ANQGSEA. In DNA form, the CDR3 reads TGCAGCGGGGGGACGGTGGGGAATGAGCAGTTCTTC. The encoded protein is CSGGTVGNEQFF.